A single sample gave rise to the 3 T cell receptor beta chains below, sequenced in a study of cytomegalovirus exposure and HLA in healthy donors. With 60 Vbeta and 13 Jbeta primers, the PCR was carried out. The method was immunoSEQ multiplex PCR; TCRdb's version includes in-frame clones alone and lacks a portion of them. This sample has 140,000 to 150,000 clones, with 60% to 75% found just once. The sequencing input was PBMCs. These receptors all come from a young man in good health and CMV-seronegative.

As regards this clone: The same CDR3 arises from other DNA sequences in this sample as well. The chain links TRBV7-9 to TRBJ1-6, with 10 bases lining up with TRBD1. The V gene end was trimmed by 4 bases and the J gene end by 9 bases; junction bases not matched to a gene: 9. Germline CDR1 is SEHNR and CDR2 is FQNEAQ (reference sequence). The length of the CDR3 is 16 residues. CDR3 nucleotides: TGTGCCAGCAGCTGGGGACAGGGGATGGGTATTTCACCCCTCCACTTT. Protein: CASSWGQGMGISPLHF.

The chain combines TRBV6-6 with TRBJ2-3, with 8 bases aligning to TRBD1. Unmatched junction bases numbered 6, after V lost 9 bases and J lost 1 base. Germline V gene sequence: CDR1 MNHNY, CDR2 SVGAGI (reference sequence). The CDR3 has 14 amino acids. The chain's CDR3 is CASRGQGRTDTQYF. DNA for the CDR3: TGTGCCAGTAGAGGACAGGGCCGCACAGATACGCAGTATTTT.

About this clone: A read error may account for a junction end that differs from germline. The chain joins TRBV19 to TRBJ2-6; 9 bases are shared with TRBD1. The germline V gene encodes CDR1 LNHDA and CDR2 SQIVND (reference sequence). CDR3 length: 15 residues. DNA of the CDR3: TGTGCCAGTAGTCCGGGGTACAGGGGGCTTAACGGCCTGACTTTC. Protein sequence: CASSPGYRGLNGLTF. Based on the CDR3 plus reference TRBV19 and TRBJ2-6, the full variable domain is DGGITQSPKYLFRKEGQNVTLSCEQNLNHDAMYWYRQDPGQGLRLIYYSQIVNDFQKGDIAEGYSVSREKKESFPLTVTSAQKNPTAFYLCASSPGYRGLNGLTFGAGSRLTVL.